This TCR beta chain stems from a study of T cells after posttransplantation cyclophosphamide. Study-level findings and limits: Donor CD8+ memory clones often dominated recipient blood repertoires at later times. TRB overlap between skin or GI tissue T cells and blood was limited. Recipient CMV seropositivity and CMV reactivation strongly tracked TRB clonality.

The germline CDR1 and CDR2 sequences are MGHRA and YSYEKL. The CDR3 runs to 17 residues. With V trimmed by 2 bases and J by 4 bases, 11 bases remained unmatched. Clones were sequenced by immunoSEQ multiplex PCR, and TCRdb holds only the in-frame ones, with some missing. The sample lists tens of thousands of clones, just under 80% occurring once. A marrow graft followed busulfan-fludarabine conditioning, with cyclophosphamide on days +3 and +4. Concerning this clone: Its matching antigen is unknown.

The rearrangement links TRBV4-1 to TRBJ2-1, with 7 nucleotides matching TRBD1. The sequence was collected from a female patient aged 40 to 50 who received an allogeneic stem cell transplant from a related donor, was CMV-positive, and had no GVHD. Some T cells may be the graft donor's. The sequenced sample was CD4+ T cells sorted from blood, obtained roughly 1,900 days after a stem cell transplant with posttransplant cyclophosphamide. CDR3 DNA sequence: TGCGCCAGCAGCCAACCCCCAGACAGGGCCCTGTACAATGAGCAGTTCTTC. This codes for CASSQPPDRALYNEQFF.